Listed here are 11 T cell receptor beta chains from one sample, sequenced in a study of tissue T cells after allogeneic stem cell transplantation. Some clones are missing from TCRdb's copy, which holds only in-frame ones; the method was immunoSEQ multiplex PCR. The sample has 5,000 or so clones; approximately 69% are singletons. The sample consisted of duodenal tissue, taken at autopsy. The receptors stem from a female patient aged 18 to 50 with steroid-refractory graft-versus-host disease after an allogeneic stem cell transplant. The T cells may come from the graft donor.

As concerns this clone: Relative to the germline gene, one junction end is altered; a read error may explain this. V is TRBV6-5 and J is TRBJ2-7, with D tentatively TRBD2 (6 bases). CDR3 length: 10 residues. Germline V gene lookup returns CDR1 MNHEY and CDR2 SVGAGI. Here the CDR3 reads CASASYEQYF. The DNA of the CDR3 is TGCGCTAGCGCCTCCTACGAGCAGTACTTC.

This rearrangement joins TRBV6-5 to TRBJ2-5; D tentatively reads TRBD1 or TRBD2 (5 bases each). The germline gives CDR1 MNHEY, CDR2 SVGAGI. This CDR3 contains 15 residues. With 4 bases removed from V and 10 bases from J, the gap between germline ends came to 22 bases. CDR3 in DNA: TGTGCCAGCAGTTCCTCCCTGGGACCGTCCCCGGGCCAGTACTTC. Its protein product is CASSSSLGPSPGQYF.

The chain joins TRBV27 to TRBJ1-5; 8 bases fit TRBD1. The CDR3 covers 13 residues. Germline V gene lookup returns CDR1 MNHEY and CDR2 SMNVEV (reference sequence). Germline trimming cut 3 bases from V and 6 bases from J; bases unmatched to any gene: 1. CDR3 nucleotide sequence: TGTGCCAGCAGTTTCGACAGGGGTCAGCCCCAGCATTTT. Translating gives CASSFDRGQPQHF.

This sequence joins TRBV15 and TRBJ2-7, with TRBD1 identical over 8 bases. After removal of 1 base from V and 2 bases from J, the junction contained 1 base not matched to a gene. The CDR3 runs to 14 residues. Per the germline V gene, CDR1 is LNHNV and CDR2 is YYDKDF (reference sequence). The CDR3 bases are TGTGCCACCAGCAGAGGCAGGGGGCCCTACGAGCAGTACTTC. This sequence encodes CATSRGRGPYEQYF.

The sample holds a few counts of this clone. The J gene is TRBJ2-1, the V gene TRBV13; TRBD2 matches at 12 bases. CDR1 and CDR2 (germline): PRHDT, FYEKMQ (reference sequence). This CDR3 has 15 residues. V was clipped by 4 bases and J by 4 bases; unmatched bases: 2. The CDR3 nucleotides read TGTGCCAGCAGCTCGGGACTAGCGGGTTACAATGAGCAGTTCTTC. Translating it yields CASSSGLAGYNEQFF.

This clone was counted a single time. The V and J genes are TRBV7-9 and TRBJ1-1, with D unresolved. Germline V gene data show CDR1 as SEHNR and CDR2 as FQNEAQ (reference sequence). The CDR3 is 15 residues long. Trimming cost V 5 bases and J 1 base, with 14 bases left between them. The CDR3 nucleotides are TGTGCCAGCAGCCTAAAGGTATACCGGAACACTGAAGCTTTCTTT. This translates into CASSLKVYRNTEAFF.

This clone was seen a few times. This rearrangement joins TRBV10-3 to TRBJ2-1; D is undetermined. Germline V gene data show CDR1 as ENHRY and CDR2 as SYGVKD. V dropped 0 bases and J dropped 2 bases, with 8 bases sitting between them. This CDR3 comprises 15 residues. CDR3 region: CAISESVRTYNEQFF. The CDR3 bases are TGTGCCATCAGTGAGTCGGTAAGGACCTACAATGAGCAGTTCTTC.

V is TRBV20-1 and J is TRBJ1-2, with a tentative D call TRBD1 (5 bases). The V end lost 3 bases, the J end lost 0 bases, and 11 bases lay between the germline ends. The CDR3 is 14 residues long. CDR1 and CDR2 (germline): DFQATT, SNEGSKA (reference sequence). In DNA, the CDR3 is TGCAGTGCTAGTCCAGGGTCCCCTAACTATGGCTACACCTTC. Translation gives CSASPGSPNYGYTF.

This clone appeared a few times. The genes are TRBV10-2 and TRBJ2-7; D gene ambiguous. The V gene lost 3 bases and the J gene lost 6 bases, with 6 bases spanning the gap. The length of the CDR3 is 11 residues. Per the germline V gene, CDR1 is WSHSY and CDR2 is SAAADI. The CDR3 loop is CASSDPREQYF. The CDR3 bases are TGCGCCAGCAGTGACCCCCGCGAGCAGTACTTC.

V and J are TRBV5-1 and TRBJ1-2; D unclear. The CDR3 is 13 residues long. V lost 2 bases to trimming and J lost 3 bases, with 8 bases between them. Per the germline V gene, CDR1 is SGHRS and CDR2 is YFSETQ. CDR3 DNA: TGCGCCAGCAGCTTCCCCGGACACTATGGCTACACCTTC. Protein: CASSFPGHYGYTF.

V and J are TRBV4-1 and TRBJ2-2, with a possible D match to TRBD1 (5 bases). Germline V gene lookup returns CDR1 MGHRA and CDR2 YSYEKL. This CDR3 has 15 amino acids. V gave up 1 base and J gave up 4 bases, with 10 bases separating them. The CDR3 bases are TGCGCCAGCAGCCAAGGCAGGGCTGCCACCGGGGAGCTGTTTTTT. Translated: CASSQGRAATGELFF.